Each of the 6 T cell receptor beta chains below was sequenced from the same sample in a study of T-cell reconstitution after alpha-beta-depleted transplantation in children. The library targeted TCRbeta and was prepared with unique molecular identifiers. TCRdb itself ran the PCR reads through MiXCR, one entry per CDR3 protein. The sample lists approximately 350,000 distinct CDR3 sequences, roughly 13% seen once, with over 3.5% in the top ten. Sequenced material: PBMCs, taken from the stem cell graft. These receptors were obtained from a human donor who donated a stem cell graft to a child with Fanconi anemia.

This clonotype was observed at least ten times. The chain employs TRBV27 and TRBJ1-1, with TRBD1 identical over 9 bases. The CDR3 covers 14 residues. Germline V gene sequence: CDR1 MNHEY, CDR2 SMNVEV (reference sequence). With V trimmed by 6 bases and J by 1 base, 3 bases remained unmatched. The CDR3 region is CASRWTGENTEAFF. CDR3 sequence (DNA): TGTGCCAGCAGGTGGACAGGGGAGAACACTGAAGCTTTCTTT.

This chain joins TRBV5-1 and TRBJ2-1; D possibly corresponds to TRBD2 (6 bases). Germline V gene sequence: CDR1 SGHRS, CDR2 YFSETQ. CDR3 length equals 14 residues. Trimming cost V 4 bases and J 2 bases, with 10 bases left between them. CDR3 amino acids: CASSPGAAYNEQFF. The CDR3 DNA sequence: TGCGCCAGCAGCCCGGGAGCGGCCTACAATGAGCAGTTCTTC.

This clonotype came up a few times. The rearrangement links TRBV3-1 to TRBJ2-3; 10 nucleotides align to TRBD1. Losses at the gene ends were 4 bases for V and 4 bases for J; bases not matched to a gene: 5. The CDR3 covers 15 residues. Germline V lookup: CDR1 LGHDT, CDR2 YNNKEL (reference sequence). CDR3 amino acids: CASSPPGQGADTQYF. CDR3 in DNA: TGTGCCAGCAGCCCTCCTGGACAGGGGGCAGATACGCAGTATTTT.

Many counts were recorded for this clonotype. The chain joins TRBV20-1 to TRBJ2-1; 7 positions agree with TRBD1. The CDR3 consists of 13 residues. CDR1 is DFQATT and CDR2 is SNEGSKA in the germline V gene (reference sequence). Trimming removed 4 bases from V and 7 bases from J; junction bases left unmatched: 7. CDR3 sequence reads: CSAKKGQTNEQFF. The CDR3 DNA reads as TGCAGTGCTAAGAAGGGACAGACTAATGAGCAGTTCTTC.

A few counts support this clonotype. The genes are TRBV29-1 and TRBJ2-3, with TRBD2 matching over 11 bases. This CDR3 spans 14 amino acids. Germline lookup yields CDR1 SQVTM and CDR2 ANQGSEA. J lost 2 bases, V lost 7 bases, and 5 bases had no gene match. The CDR3 coding sequence is TGCAGCGCATCGGGACTAGCGGTCACAGATACGCAGTATTTT. This encodes CSASGLAVTDTQYF.

In this sample, this clonotype turned up many times. The V call is TRBV5-1, the J call TRBJ2-1; 7 bases line up with TRBD2. The CDR3 is 15 amino acids. Germline V gene lookup returns CDR1 SGHRS and CDR2 YFSETQ. Trimming cost V 10 bases and J 3 bases; bases outside gene matches: 13. CDR3 nucleotides: TGCGCCTGTAACGCGGCGGGGGTAGGCTACAATGAGCAGTTCTTC. Amino acids: CACNAAGVGYNEQFF.